What follows are 27 T cell receptor beta chains derived from one specimen sequenced in a study of blood T cell repertoires in COVID-19 (dated by TCRdb to the early 2020s). The protocol used for the library was the immunoSEQ multiplex PCR assay. TCRdb stores this immuneACCESS table with in-frame sequences only. Part of the clones is absent; in the studies checked, under half of the shortfall reflects unresolved V genes, and no reason is known for the rest. This sample comprises 100,000 to 150,000 clones, roughly four fifths of them detected only once. The ten largest clones take up around 11% of the sample. The specimen was peripheral blood. All receptors come from a man in his fifties or sixties with acute or convalescent COVID-19.

V and J are TRBV28 and TRBJ1-4; TRBD1 matches at 9 bases. Germline-derived CDR1 and CDR2 are MDHEN and SYDVKM. V was pared by 6 bases and J by 4 bases, with 6 bases of the junction left unmatched. The CDR3 length is 15 residues. The CDR3 region has the DNA TGTGCCAGCAGCCCCTCGACAGGGGGTAATGAAAAACTGTTTTTT. Its translation: CASSPSTGGNEKLFF.

This clone was found once. The chain has TRBV5-1 and TRBJ2-3; 11 bases are shared with TRBD2. With V trimmed by 4 bases and J by 2 bases, 6 bases remained unmatched. The CDR3 consists of 16 residues. CDR1 is SGHRS, CDR2 YFSETQ, per germline. The CDR3 DNA sequence: TGCGCCAGCAGCCTACTAGCGGGAGTCGTCACAGATACGCAGTATTTT. Its protein is CASSLLAGVVTDTQYF.

The chain couples TRBV5-1 to TRBJ1-1; TRBD1 might be the D (5 bases). V gave up 1 base and J gave up 4 bases, with 17 bases separating them. This CDR3 is built from 16 residues. The germline V gene encodes CDR1 SGHRS and CDR2 YFSETQ. The CDR3: CASSLRSGGPLTEAFF. CDR3 nucleotides: TGCGCCAGCAGCTTGAGGTCCGGGGGACCACTCACTGAAGCTTTCTTT.

This sequence joins TRBV5-4 and TRBJ2-1, with D perhaps matching TRBD1 (7 bases). Germline V gene data show CDR1 as SGHNT and CDR2 as YYREEE (reference sequence). This CDR3 has 17 residues. V lost 4 bases to trimming and J lost 5 bases, with 22 bases between them. The CDR3, as DNA: TGTGCCAGCAGCGCGATGAACAAAGCAGGGGGGAACAATGAGCAGTTCTTC. This translates into CASSAMNKAGGNNEQFF.

The chain couples TRBV6-2 or TRBV6-3 to TRBJ2-1, with D perhaps matching TRBD2 (6 bases). The CDR3 contains 15 residues. CDR1 MNHEY and CDR2 SVGEGT come from the germline V gene. Trimming shortened V by 2 bases and J by 8 bases, and 16 bases separated the two germline ends. In DNA, the CDR3 is TGTGCCAGCAGTTACGGGGCCTCTAGCGTCGATGAGCAGTTCTTC. It is translated as CASSYGASSVDEQFF.

V is TRBV20-1 and J is TRBJ1-2; D is ambiguous. CDR3 length: 12 residues. Trimming pared 3 bases from V and 5 bases from J, leaving 10 bases between. Per germline, CDR1 DFQATT and CDR2 SNEGSKA (reference sequence). The CDR3 sequence is CSASPDTYGYTF. CDR3 nucleotides: TGCAGTGCTAGTCCCGACACGTATGGCTACACCTTC.

The chain couples TRBV19 to TRBJ1-1, with 8 bases identical to TRBD1. V gave up 5 bases and J gave up 4 bases; unmatched junction bases: 9. Germline values: CDR1 LNHDA, CDR2 SQIVND (reference sequence). The CDR3 spans 15 residues. As DNA, the CDR3 is TGTGCCAGTAGTCTTGGACAGGGCGAGGTCACTGAAGCTTTCTTT. It encodes CASSLGQGEVTEAFF.

The CDR3 loop is CAWSREGGEQFF. Here the CDR3 DNA reads TGTGCCTGGAGCCGGGAAGGGGGTGAGCAGTTCTTC. The chain couples TRBV30 to TRBJ2-1, with D possibly TRBD1 on 6 matching bases. V was pared by 3 bases and J by 9 bases, with 12 bases between. This CDR3 contains 12 residues. Per the germline V gene, CDR1 is GTSNPN and CDR2 is SVGIG (reference sequence).

The chain joins TRBV28 to TRBJ2-3; D remains unclear. Germline V gives CDR1 MDHEN, CDR2 SYDVKM. The CDR3 sequence is 12 residues long. V lost 5 bases and J 2 bases, leaving 5 bases between the germline ends. CDR3 sequence reads: CASSPYTDTQYF. CDR3 sequence (DNA): TGTGCCAGCAGTCCGTACACAGATACGCAGTATTTT.

The chain recombines TRBV4-1 with TRBJ2-3, with TRBD2 matching 14 bases. CDR3 length: 19 amino acids. The V gene's germline CDR1 is MGHRA and CDR2 YSYEKL. The V gene end was trimmed by 2 bases and the J gene end by 4 bases; junction bases not matched to a gene: 11. The DNA of the CDR3 is TGCGCCAGCAGCCAATTACCGGGACTAGCGGGAGTAAGGGCAGATACGCAGTATTTT. It codes for CASSQLPGLAGVRADTQYF.

The V call is TRBV27, the J call TRBJ2-7, with D possibly TRBD1 on 6 matching bases. Deletions cut 4 bases from V and 3 bases from J, with 13 bases between. Germline V gives CDR1 MNHEY, CDR2 SMNVEV (reference sequence). The CDR3 covers 14 residues. CDR3 sequence reads: CASSSSGHLYEQYF. CDR3 sequence (DNA): TGTGCCAGCAGTTCCTCGGGACACCTCTACGAGCAGTACTTC.

The V call is TRBV2, the J call TRBJ2-5; no clear D gene. The CDR3 loop spans 11 amino acids. The germline V gene encodes CDR1 SNHLY and CDR2 FYNNEI. The ends were cut back, 3 bases at V and 5 bases at J, with 4 bases in the middle. The CDR3: CASSDEETQYF. CDR3 nucleotide sequence: TGTGCCAGCAGTGATGAGGAGACCCAGTACTTC.

J is TRBJ2-4 and V is TRBV7-9; 8 bases line up with TRBD1. J was trimmed by 6 bases and V by 5 bases; bases with no gene match: 6. This CDR3 has 14 residues. Germline V gene data show CDR1 as SEHNR and CDR2 as FQNEAQ (reference sequence). CDR3 sequence reads: CASSASDRVNIQYF. CDR3 bases: TGTGCCAGCAGCGCCTCGGACAGGGTAAACATTCAGTACTTC.

This clone was seen a few times. This chain uses TRBV19 with TRBJ1-5; D is ambiguous. The CDR3 spans 16 residues. Germline V lookup: CDR1 LNHDA, CDR2 SQIVND (reference sequence). The V end lost 1 base, the J end lost 6 bases, and 16 bases lay between the germline ends. CDR3 residues: CASSIVGPSLGQPQHF. The CDR3 DNA follows: TGTGCCAGTAGTATAGTTGGGCCTTCCTTGGGTCAGCCCCAGCATTTT.

The rearrangement links TRBV30 to TRBJ1-5, with a tentative D call TRBD1 (5 bases). This CDR3 spans 13 amino acids. CDR1 is GTSNPN and CDR2 is SVGIG in the germline V gene (reference sequence). With 0 bases removed from V and 8 bases from J, the gap between germline ends came to 11 bases. The CDR3 here is CAWSVRPREPQHF. The CDR3 DNA reads TGTGCCTGGAGTGTACGGCCCAGGGAGCCCCAGCATTTT.

J is TRBJ2-3 and V is TRBV2; 12 bases line up with TRBD2. The V gene's germline CDR1 is SNHLY and CDR2 FYNNEI. V trimming: 7 bases; J trimming: 0 bases; junction bases outside the gene matches: 2. This CDR3 is built from 15 residues. CDR3 sequence: CASIGTSGSTDTQYF. The CDR3 DNA sequence: TGTGCCAGCATCGGGACTAGCGGGAGCACAGATACGCAGTATTTT.

The V and J genes are TRBV29-1 and TRBJ2-7; 11 positions agree with TRBD1. This CDR3 has 14 amino acids. Per germline, CDR1 SQVTM and CDR2 ANQGSEA. After removal of 6 bases from V and 5 bases from J, the junction contained 9 bases not matched to a gene. The CDR3 here is CSVRTGGNRDEQYF. CDR3 bases: TGCAGCGTCCGGACAGGGGGCAACCGGGACGAGCAGTACTTC.

The genes are TRBV29-1 and TRBJ2-5; a weak D match, TRBD1 (6 bases). The germline V and J ends were trimmed by 6 bases and 1 base, with 15 bases remaining between them. Per germline, CDR1 SQVTM and CDR2 ANQGSEA. The CDR3 totals 14 residues. This chain's CDR3 is CSVTGMGTQETQYF. In DNA form, the CDR3 reads TGCAGCGTGACAGGCATGGGGACCCAAGAGACCCAGTACTTC.

V gene TRBV7-9 combines with J gene TRBJ1-6; 7 nucleotides agree with TRBD1. The length of the CDR3 is 15 residues. The germline V gene encodes CDR1 SEHNR and CDR2 FQNEAQ (reference sequence). V was pared by 3 bases and J by 4 bases, with 3 bases of the junction left unmatched. This chain's CDR3 is CASSFGTDYNSPLHF. DNA for the CDR3: TGTGCCAGCAGCTTTGGGACAGATTATAATTCACCCCTCCACTTT.

The rearrangement links TRBV5-1 to TRBJ2-1, with 8 bases that match TRBD2. This CDR3 spans 16 amino acids. Per the germline V gene, CDR1 is SGHRS and CDR2 is YFSETQ. With 3 bases clipped from V and 3 bases from J, the junction kept 8 bases outside the gene matches. The CDR3: CASSSGGLAGYNEQFF. CDR3 in DNA: TGCGCCAGCAGCTCGGGCGGCCTAGCGGGCTACAATGAGCAGTTCTTC.

V usage is TRBV5-8 and J usage is TRBJ2-7; TRBD2 matches at 14 bases. Per germline, CDR1 SGHTS and CDR2 YDEGEE. The trim removed 4 bases at V and 6 bases at J, leaving 9 bases unmatched. CDR3 size: 16 residues. In nucleotides, the CDR3 is TGTGCCAGCAGCCGTGGGACTAGCGGGAGAGGAGGCGAGCAGTACTTC. It codes for CASSRGTSGRGGEQYF. The full variable domain, completed using reference TRBV5-8 and TRBJ2-7, is EAGVTQSPTHLIKTRGQQATLRCSPISGHTSVYWYQQALGLGLQFLLWYDEGEERNRGNFPPRFSGRQFPNYSSELNVNALELEDSALYLCASSRGTSGRGGEQYFGPGTRLTVT.

This clone was seen just once. The genes are TRBV6-5 and TRBJ1-5; possibly TRBD1 for D (5 bases). Germline V gives CDR1 MNHEY, CDR2 SVGAGI. This CDR3 is 13 amino acids long. Trimming took 8 bases from V and 6 from J, leaving 14 bases between them. DNA of the CDR3: TGTGCCAGCGGCGTGGGTAGGGGTCAGCCCCAGCATTTT. It specifies CASGVGRGQPQHF.

DNA of the CDR3: TGCGCCAGCAGTGACAGGGCCGCAAGATACGAGCAGTACTTC. This sequence encodes CASSDRAARYEQYF. V usage is TRBV10-2 and J usage is TRBJ2-7; tentative D call: TRBD1 (5 bases). There are 14 residues in the CDR3. The germline CDR1 and CDR2 sequences are WSHSY and SAAADI. V shed 3 bases and J shed 4 bases, with 13 bases lying between them.

The J gene is TRBJ2-6, the V gene TRBV19, with 7 bases aligning to TRBD2. V gave up 4 bases and J gave up 2 bases; unmatched junction bases: 2. The germline V gene has CDR1 LNHDA and CDR2 SQIVND (reference sequence). CDR3 length equals 15 residues. This CDR3 is CASSTREAGANVLTF. DNA of the CDR3: TGTGCCAGTAGTACCCGGGAGGCTGGGGCCAACGTCCTGACTTTC.

This clone was seen only once. The chain employs TRBV27 and TRBJ2-3; TRBD2 matches 9 bases. CDR3 length: 15 amino acids. J was trimmed by 8 bases and V by 7 bases; bases with no gene match: 13. Germline CDR1 and CDR2: MNHEY and SMNVEV (reference sequence). The CDR3 here is CASKEAGGLQSTQYF. The CDR3 DNA is TGTGCCAGCAAGGAGGCGGGAGGGCTTCAGAGTACGCAGTATTTT.

The J gene is TRBJ2-1, the V gene TRBV19; 9 bases align to TRBD2. The CDR3 runs to 16 residues. With V trimmed by 5 bases and J by 6 bases, 11 bases remained unmatched. The germline gives CDR1 LNHDA, CDR2 SQIVND (reference sequence). The CDR3 sequence is CASSSRRGGRANEQFF. DNA for the CDR3: TGTGCCAGTAGTTCCCGTCGGGGCGGGAGGGCCAATGAGCAGTTCTTC.

The gene calls are TRBV5-1 and TRBJ1-4; D is perhaps TRBD1 (5 bases). The CDR3 has 17 residues. V dropped 1 base and J dropped 7 bases, with 20 bases sitting between them. The germline CDR1 and CDR2 sequences are SGHRS and YFSETQ. CDR3 amino acids: CASSLRIGDRGGEKLFF. The CDR3 nucleotides are TGCGCCAGCAGCTTGCGGATAGGGGACCGGGGGGGTGAAAAACTGTTTTTT.